The subject of this entry is one T cell receptor (beta chain). Its antigen is unknown. V gave up 0 bases and J gave up 6 bases, with 10 bases separating them. The CDR3 consists of 14 residues. The V gene's germline CDR1 is SGDLS and CDR2 YYNGEE. CDR3 regions were amplified by Arm-PCR using iRepertoire HTBI primers to build TCR beta libraries. One entry per CDR3 protein results from TCRdb running MiXCR on the multiplex PCR reads. The repertoire consists of about 320,000 distinct CDR3 sequences, with about 18% occurring once and the leading ten covering about 36%. These data originate in a study of regulatory T cells in long-lasting Graves disease. Findings and limits, study-wide: Gene preferences differed: TRBV28, TRBJ1-2, TRBJ2-5 in persistent cases.

Time point reported: newly diagnosed GD, antithyroid drugs for less than 3 months. RNA extracted from PBMCs served as the sequencing template. Sequenced here: peripheral blood mononuclear cells (PBMCs), sampled at new diagnosis, from a patient treated with antithyroid drugs. The TCR originated in a female donor with Graves disease. The V call is TRBV9, the J call TRBJ2-1; D gene uncertain. CDR3 loop: CASSVENSGNEQFF. CDR3 nucleotide sequence: TGTGCCAGCAGCGTAGAGAACAGTGGCAATGAGCAGTTCTTC. The full variable domain, rest sourced from reference TRBV9 and TRBJ2-1, is DSGVTQTPKHLITATGQRVTLRCSPRSGDLSVYWYQQSLDQGLQFLIQYYNGEERAKGNILERFSAQQFPDLHSELNLSSLELGDSALYFCASSVENSGNEQFFGPGTRLTVL.